The source of this TCR beta chain is a study of neoadjuvant anti-PD-1 for oral cavity cancer. Study details: Around day 43, patients without progression received a fourth nivolumab dose before surgery. Study results and caveats: Post-nivolumab, blood T cell clonality was significantly elevated in non-responders.

V gave up 7 bases and J gave up 8 bases, with 21 bases separating them. This CDR3 has 16 residues. Germline V gene data show CDR1 as SGHAT and CDR2 as FQNNGV. On this clone: Its specificity is not known.

Profiled with immunoSEQ multiplex PCR; TCRdb holds only in-frame clones, not every one. Counted here are over 10,000 clones, around two thirds occurring once; the ten biggest clones make up about 2.4%. The chain is built from TRBV11-2 and TRBJ1-6, with a weak D call TRBD1 (6 bases). The sequencing used PBMCs, collected before nivolumab (anti-PD-1) treatment. The sequence came from a person aged 35 to 85 with oral cavity squamous cell carcinoma. The DNA for the CDR3 is TGTGCCAGCACCACAGGAGGGGGGCTGAAGTATTCACCCCTCCACTTT. It yields the protein CASTTGGGLKYSPLHF.